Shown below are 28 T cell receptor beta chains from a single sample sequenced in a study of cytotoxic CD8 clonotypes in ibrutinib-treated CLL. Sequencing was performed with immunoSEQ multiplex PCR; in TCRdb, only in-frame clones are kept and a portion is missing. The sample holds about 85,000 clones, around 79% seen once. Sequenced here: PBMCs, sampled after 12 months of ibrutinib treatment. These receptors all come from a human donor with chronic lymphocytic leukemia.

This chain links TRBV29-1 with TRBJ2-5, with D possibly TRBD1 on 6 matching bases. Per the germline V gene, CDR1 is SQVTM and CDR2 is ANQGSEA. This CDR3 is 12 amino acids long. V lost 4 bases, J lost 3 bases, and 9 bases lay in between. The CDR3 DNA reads TGCAGCGTTGGTCGGACAGAAGAGACCCAGTACTTC. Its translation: CSVGRTEETQYF. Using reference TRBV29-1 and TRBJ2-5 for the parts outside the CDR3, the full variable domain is SAVISQKPSRDICQRGTSLTIQCQVDSQVTMMFWYRQQPGQSLTLIATANQGSEATYESGFVIDKFPISRPNLTFSTLTVSNMSPEDSSIYLCSVGRTEETQYFGPGTRLLVL.

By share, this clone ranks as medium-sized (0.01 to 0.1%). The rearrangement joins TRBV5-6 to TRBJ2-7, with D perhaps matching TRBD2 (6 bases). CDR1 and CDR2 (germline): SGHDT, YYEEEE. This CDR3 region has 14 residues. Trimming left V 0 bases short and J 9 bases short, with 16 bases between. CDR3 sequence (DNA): TGTGCCAGCAGCTTGGGCGGGAATCCTACGAGGCAGTACTTC. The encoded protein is CASSLGGNPTRQYF.

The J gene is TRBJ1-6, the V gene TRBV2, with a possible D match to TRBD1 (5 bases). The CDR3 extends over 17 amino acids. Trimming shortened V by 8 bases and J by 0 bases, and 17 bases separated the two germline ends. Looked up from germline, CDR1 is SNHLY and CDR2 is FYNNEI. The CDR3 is CASVRQFLSSYNSPLHF. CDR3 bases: TGTGCCAGCGTCCGACAGTTCCTCAGCTCCTATAATTCACCCCTCCACTTT.

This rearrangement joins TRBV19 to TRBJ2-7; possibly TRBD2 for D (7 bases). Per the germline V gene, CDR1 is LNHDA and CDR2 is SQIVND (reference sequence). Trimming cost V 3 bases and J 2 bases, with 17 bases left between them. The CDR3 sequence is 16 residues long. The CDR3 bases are TGTGCCAGTAGTATTACGGGGGGCCCCGAGGCCTACGAGCAGTACTTC. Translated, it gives CASSITGGPEAYEQYF.

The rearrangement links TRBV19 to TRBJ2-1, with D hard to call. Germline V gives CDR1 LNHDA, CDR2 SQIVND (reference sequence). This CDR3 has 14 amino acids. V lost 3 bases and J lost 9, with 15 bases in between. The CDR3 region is CASSMGSRTGEQFF. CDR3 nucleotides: TGTGCCAGTAGTATGGGTTCCCGGACGGGTGAGCAGTTCTTC.

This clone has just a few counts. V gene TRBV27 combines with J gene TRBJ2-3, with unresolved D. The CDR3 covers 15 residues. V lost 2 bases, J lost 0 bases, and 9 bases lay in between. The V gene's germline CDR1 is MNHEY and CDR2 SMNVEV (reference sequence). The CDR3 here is CASSLRYPSTDTQYF. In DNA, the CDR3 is TGTGCCAGCAGTTTACGGTACCCTAGCACAGATACGCAGTATTTT.

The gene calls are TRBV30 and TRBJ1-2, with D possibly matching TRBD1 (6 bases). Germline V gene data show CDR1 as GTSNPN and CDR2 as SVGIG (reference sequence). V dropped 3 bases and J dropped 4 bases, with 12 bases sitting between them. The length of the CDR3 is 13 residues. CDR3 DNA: TGTGCCTGGAGCCCGGACAGCTTCTATGGCTACACCTTC. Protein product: CAWSPDSFYGYTF.

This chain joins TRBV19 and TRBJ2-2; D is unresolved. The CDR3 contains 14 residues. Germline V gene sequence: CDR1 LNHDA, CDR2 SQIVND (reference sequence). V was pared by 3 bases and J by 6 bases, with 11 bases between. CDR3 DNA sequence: TGTGCCAGTAGTATTTTGCCGACGGCCGGGGAGCTGTTTTTT. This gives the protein CASSILPTAGELFF.

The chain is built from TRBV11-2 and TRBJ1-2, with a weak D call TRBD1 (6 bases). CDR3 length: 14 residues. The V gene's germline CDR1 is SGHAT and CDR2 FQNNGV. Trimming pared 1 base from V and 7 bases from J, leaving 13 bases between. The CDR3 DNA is TGTGCCAGCAGCTTAGTTGGGGGCTTTGGTGGCTACACCTTC. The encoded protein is CASSLVGGFGGYTF.

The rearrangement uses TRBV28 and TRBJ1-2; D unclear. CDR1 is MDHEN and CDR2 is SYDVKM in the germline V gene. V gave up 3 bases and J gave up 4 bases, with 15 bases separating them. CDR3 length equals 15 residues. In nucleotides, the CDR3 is TGTGCCAGCAGTTTCGGGGTGGGGTGGGGCTATGGCTACACCTTC. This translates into CASSFGVGWGYGYTF.

CDR3 sequence reads: CASSKGAGGEETQYF. The CDR3 coding sequence is TGTGCCAGCAGCAAAGGGGCCGGCGGCGAAGAGACCCAGTACTTC. The chain recombines TRBV21-1 with TRBJ2-5. TRBV21-1 is recorded as a pseudogene. The CDR3 extends over 15 amino acids.

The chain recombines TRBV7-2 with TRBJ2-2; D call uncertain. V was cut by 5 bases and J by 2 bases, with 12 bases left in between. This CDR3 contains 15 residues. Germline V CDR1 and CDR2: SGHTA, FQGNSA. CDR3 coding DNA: TGTGCCAGCAGCACCCGTTCCTCTAACACCGGGGAGCTGTTTTTT. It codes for CASSTRSSNTGELFF.

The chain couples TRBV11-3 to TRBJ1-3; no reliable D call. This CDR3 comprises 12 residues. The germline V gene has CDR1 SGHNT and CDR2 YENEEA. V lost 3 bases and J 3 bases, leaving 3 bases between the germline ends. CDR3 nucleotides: TGTGCCAGCAGCTTTGGTGGAAACACCATATATTTT. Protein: CASSFGGNTIYF.

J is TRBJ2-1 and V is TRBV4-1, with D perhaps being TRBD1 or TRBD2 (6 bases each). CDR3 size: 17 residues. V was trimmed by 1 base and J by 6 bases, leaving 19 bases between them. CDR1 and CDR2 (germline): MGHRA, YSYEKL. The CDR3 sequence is CASSQGGGSTGANEQFF. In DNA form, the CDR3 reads TGCGCCAGCAGCCAAGGGGGTGGGTCAACGGGGGCCAATGAGCAGTTCTTC.

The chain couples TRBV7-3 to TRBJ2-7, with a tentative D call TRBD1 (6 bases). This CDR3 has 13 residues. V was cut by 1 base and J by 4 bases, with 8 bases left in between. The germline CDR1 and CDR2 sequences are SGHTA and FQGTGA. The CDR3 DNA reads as TGTGCCAGCAGCTTAATGGACAGTTACGAGCAGTACTTC. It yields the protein CASSLMDSYEQYF.

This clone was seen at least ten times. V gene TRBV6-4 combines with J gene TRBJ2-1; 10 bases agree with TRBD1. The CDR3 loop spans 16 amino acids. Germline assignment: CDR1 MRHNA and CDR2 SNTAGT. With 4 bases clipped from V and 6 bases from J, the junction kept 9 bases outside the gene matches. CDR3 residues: CASSGHGTGDPNEQFF. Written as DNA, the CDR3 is TGTGCCAGCAGTGGTCACGGGACAGGGGACCCCAATGAGCAGTTCTTC.

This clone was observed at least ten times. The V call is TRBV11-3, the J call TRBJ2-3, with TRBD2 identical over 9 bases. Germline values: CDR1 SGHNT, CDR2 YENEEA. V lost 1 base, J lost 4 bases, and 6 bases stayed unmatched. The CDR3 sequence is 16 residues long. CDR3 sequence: CASSLGEREAPDTQYF. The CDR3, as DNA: TGTGCCAGCAGCTTAGGGGAGCGGGAGGCCCCAGATACGCAGTATTTT. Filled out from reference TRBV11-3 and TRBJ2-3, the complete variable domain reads EAGVVQSPRYKIIEKKQPVAFWCNPISGHNTLYWYLQNLGQGPELLIRYENEEAVDDSQLPKDRFSAERLKGVDSTLKIQPAELGDSAVYLCASSLGEREAPDTQYFGPGTRLTVL.

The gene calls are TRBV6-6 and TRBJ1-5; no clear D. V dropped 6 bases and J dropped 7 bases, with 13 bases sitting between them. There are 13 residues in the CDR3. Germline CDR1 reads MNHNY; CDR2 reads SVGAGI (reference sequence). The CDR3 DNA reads TGTGCCAGCAGCCCCCTTGGGGAGCAGCCCCAGCATTTT. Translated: CASSPLGEQPQHF.

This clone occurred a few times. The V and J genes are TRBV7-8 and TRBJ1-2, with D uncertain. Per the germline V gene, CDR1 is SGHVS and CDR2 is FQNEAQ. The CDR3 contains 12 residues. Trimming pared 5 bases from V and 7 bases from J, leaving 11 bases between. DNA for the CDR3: TGTGCCAGCAGCCATCCCCGGGGTGGCTACACCTTC. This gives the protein CASSHPRGGYTF.

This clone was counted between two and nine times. This CDR3 reads CASSSPGRTYGYTF. The CDR3 nucleotides are TGTGCCAGCAGTTCCCCCGGACGGACTTATGGCTACACCTTC. This rearrangement joins TRBV27 to TRBJ1-2; D is undetermined. Germline CDR1 and CDR2: MNHEY and SMNVEV (reference sequence). Trimming took off 4 bases at V and 5 bases at J, with 14 bases between the two ends. CDR3 length: 14 amino acids.

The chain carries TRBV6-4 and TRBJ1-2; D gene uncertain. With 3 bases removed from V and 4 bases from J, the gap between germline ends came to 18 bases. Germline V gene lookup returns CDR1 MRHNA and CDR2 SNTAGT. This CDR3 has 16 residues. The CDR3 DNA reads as TGTGCCAGCAGTGATGGTGGGCTCGGGTCGTCCTATGGCTACACCTTC. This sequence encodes CASSDGGLGSSYGYTF.

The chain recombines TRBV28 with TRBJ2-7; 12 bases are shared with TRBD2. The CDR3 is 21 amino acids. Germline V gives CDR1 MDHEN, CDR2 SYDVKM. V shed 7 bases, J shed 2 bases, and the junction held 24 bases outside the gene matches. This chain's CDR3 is CASTSGGPETSGSRSTYEQYF. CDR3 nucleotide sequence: TGTGCCAGCACCTCAGGGGGACCTGAGACTAGCGGGAGTCGAAGTACCTACGAGCAGTACTTC.

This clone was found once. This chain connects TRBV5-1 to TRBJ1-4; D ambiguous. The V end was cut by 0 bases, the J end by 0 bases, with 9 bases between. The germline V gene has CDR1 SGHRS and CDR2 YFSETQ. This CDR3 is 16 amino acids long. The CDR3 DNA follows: TGCGCCAGCAGCTTGGGGGCAGATGCAACTAATGAAAAACTGTTTTTT. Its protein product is CASSLGADATNEKLFF.

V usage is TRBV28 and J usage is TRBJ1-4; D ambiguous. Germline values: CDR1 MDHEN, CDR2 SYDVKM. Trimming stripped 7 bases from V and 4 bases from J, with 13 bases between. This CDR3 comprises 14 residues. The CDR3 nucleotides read TGTGCCAGCAAGGCCCACACACATAATGAAAAACTGTTTTTT. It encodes CASKAHTHNEKLFF.

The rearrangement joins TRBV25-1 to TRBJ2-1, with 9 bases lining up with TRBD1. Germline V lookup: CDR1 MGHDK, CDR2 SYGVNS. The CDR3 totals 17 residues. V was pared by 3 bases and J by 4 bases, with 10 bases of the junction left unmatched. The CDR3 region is CASSDSTGTGRYNEQFF. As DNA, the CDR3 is TGTGCCAGCAGTGACTCAACCGGGACAGGGCGTTACAATGAGCAGTTCTTC.

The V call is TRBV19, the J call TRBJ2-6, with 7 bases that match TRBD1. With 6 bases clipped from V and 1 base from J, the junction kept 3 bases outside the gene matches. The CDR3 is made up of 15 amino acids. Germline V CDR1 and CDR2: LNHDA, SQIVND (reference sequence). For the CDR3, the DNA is TGTGCCAGTAGGGCAGGGGGTTCTGGGGCCAACGTCCTGACTTTC. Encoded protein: CASRAGGSGANVLTF.

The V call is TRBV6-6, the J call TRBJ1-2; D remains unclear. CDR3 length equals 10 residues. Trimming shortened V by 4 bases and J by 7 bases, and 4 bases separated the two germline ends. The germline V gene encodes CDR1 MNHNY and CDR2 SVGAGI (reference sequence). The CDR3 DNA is TGTGCCAGCAGTTCTGGTGGCTACACCTTC. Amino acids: CASSSGGYTF.

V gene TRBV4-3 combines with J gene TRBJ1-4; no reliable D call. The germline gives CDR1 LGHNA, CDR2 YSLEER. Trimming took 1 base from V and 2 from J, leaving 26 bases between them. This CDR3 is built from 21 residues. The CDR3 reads CASSQAGKWVSPPSTNEKLFF. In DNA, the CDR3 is TGCGCCAGCAGCCAAGCGGGAAAGTGGGTCTCCCCCCCTAGCACTAATGAAAAACTGTTTTTT.